This T cell receptor beta chain was recovered during a study of technical replicates of blood from several donors. Per the germline V gene, CDR1 is SGHRS and CDR2 is YFSETQ. V lost 4 bases to trimming and J lost 4 bases, with 11 bases between them. The CDR3 extends over 13 amino acids. Assay: immunoSEQ multiplex PCR; the TCRdb copy retains only in-frame clones and omits some. The data hold tens of thousands of clones, with 95% observed a single time. The gene calls are TRBV5-1 and TRBJ1-1; possibly TRBD1 for D (5 bases). The clonotype was recovered from a human donor in good health. Sequenced: T cells isolated from PBMCs. The CDR3 nucleotides read TGCGCCAGCAGCGTGGGCGGGGGCACTGAAGCTTTCTTT. This translates into CASSVGGGTEAFF.